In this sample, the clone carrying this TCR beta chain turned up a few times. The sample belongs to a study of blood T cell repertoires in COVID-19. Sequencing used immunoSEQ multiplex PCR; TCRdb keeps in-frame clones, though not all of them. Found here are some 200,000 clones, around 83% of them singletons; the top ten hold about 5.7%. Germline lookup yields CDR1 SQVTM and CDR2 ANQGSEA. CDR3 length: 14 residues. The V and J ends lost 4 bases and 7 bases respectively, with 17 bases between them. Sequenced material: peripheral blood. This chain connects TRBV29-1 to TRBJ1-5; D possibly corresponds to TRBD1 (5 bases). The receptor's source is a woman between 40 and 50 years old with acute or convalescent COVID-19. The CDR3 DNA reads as TGCAGCGTTGGCGAAGGGCAGGGCTGGCAGCCCCAGCATTTT. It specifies CSVGEGQGWQPQHF.